This T cell receptor beta chain comes out of a study of blood T cell repertoires in COVID-19. For the study at large: Acute and convalescent COVID-19 specimens originated in the United States, Italy and Spain. PBMCs, B-cell-depleted T cells, or T cells were the source of the cDNA or gDNA that made up the material.

Assay used: immunoSEQ multiplex PCR; TCRdb lists only in-frame clones, some missing. This table has tens of thousands of clones, less than 85% appearing once. The CDR3 length is 19 residues. The material sequenced was peripheral blood. The chain employs TRBV21-1 and TRBJ1-2; TRBD1 reflects the table's D call only, with no check against the DNA. TRBV21-1 is a pseudogene locus. The TCR comes from a woman of 80 years or more with acute or convalescent COVID-19. For the CDR3, the DNA is TGTGCCAGCAGCAAAAAAAATGGGGACAGGCTCCCCTCTTACTATGGCTACACCTTC. Translated: CASSKKNGDRLPSYYGYTF.